This passage covers 20 T cell receptor beta chains from one sample sequenced in a study of blood T cell repertoires in COVID-19. Clones were sequenced by immunoSEQ multiplex PCR, and TCRdb holds only the in-frame ones, with some missing. This table has 95,000 to 150,000 clones, 80% to 85% appearing once. Sequencing was carried out using PBMCs or T cells enriched from blood (not recorded which). These receptors were collected from a woman aged 25 to 39 who had recovered from COVID-19.

V and J are TRBV11-2 and TRBJ1-1, with TRBD1 as a possible D gene (6 bases). CDR1 is SGHAT and CDR2 is FQNNGV in the germline V gene. The CDR3 consists of 15 residues. Trimming left V 1 base short and J 8 bases short, with 17 bases between. This CDR3 is CASSLVGGMGAEAFF. CDR3 sequence (DNA): TGTGCCAGCAGCTTAGTGGGGGGGATGGGGGCCGAAGCTTTCTTT. Using reference TRBV11-2 and TRBJ1-1 for the parts outside the CDR3, the full variable domain is EAGVAQSPRYKIIEKRQSVAFWCNPISGHATLYWYQQILGQGPKLLIQFQNNGVVDDSQLPKDRFSAERLKGVDSTLKIQPAKLEDSAVYLCASSLVGGMGAEAFFGQGTRLTVV.

V gene TRBV14 combines with J gene TRBJ1-6; tentatively, D is TRBD1 (5 bases). The V gene lost 1 base and the J gene lost 5 bases, with 12 bases spanning the gap. This CDR3 region has 16 residues. From germline, CDR1 is SGHDN and CDR2 FVKESK. CDR3: CASSQVSGNNNSPLHF. The CDR3 DNA reads TGTGCCAGCAGCCAAGTCTCAGGGAATAATAATTCACCCCTCCACTTT. Combining the CDR3 with reference TRBV14 and TRBJ1-6 gives the whole variable domain EAGVTQFPSHSVIEKGQTVTLRCDPISGHDNLYWYRRVMGKEIKFLLHFVKESKQDESGMPNNRFLAERTGGTYSTLKVQPAELEDSGVYFCASSQVSGNNNSPLHFGNGTRLTVT.

This sequence joins TRBV5-6 and TRBJ2-6, with D hard to call. The germline gives CDR1 SGHDT, CDR2 YYEEEE. The CDR3 extends over 17 amino acids. V gave up 2 bases and J gave up 0 bases, with 12 bases separating them. Here the CDR3 reads CASSFPRQSSGANVLTF. The CDR3 DNA sequence: TGTGCCAGCAGCTTCCCCAGGCAAAGCTCTGGGGCCAACGTCCTGACTTTC.

The chain recombines TRBV5-1 with TRBJ2-6; D gene uncertain. Germline V lookup: CDR1 SGHRS, CDR2 YFSETQ. The CDR3 contains 15 residues. V shed 2 bases and J shed 0 bases, with 6 bases lying between them. The CDR3 loop is CASSFASSGANVLTF. The DNA for the CDR3 is TGCGCCAGCAGCTTTGCGAGCTCTGGGGCCAACGTCCTGACTTTC.

This chain connects TRBV6-2 or TRBV6-3 to TRBJ1-5; 7 bases line up with TRBD1. CDR1 and CDR2 from the germline V gene are MNHEY and SVGEGT. The trim removed 6 bases at V and 0 bases at J, leaving 5 bases unmatched. The length of the CDR3 is 15 residues. The CDR3 here is CASSRDRYSNQPQHF. The CDR3 DNA sequence: TGTGCCAGCAGCCGGGACAGATATAGCAATCAGCCCCAGCATTTT.

The chain employs TRBV7-2 and TRBJ2-5; 7 bases are a match to TRBD1. Germline V CDR1 and CDR2: SGHTA, FQGNSA. Trimming removed 5 bases from V and 5 bases from J; junction bases left unmatched: 11. CDR3 length: 15 residues. This CDR3 is CASSPRQGVGETQYF. CDR3 nucleotide sequence: TGTGCCAGCAGCCCCCGACAGGGAGTTGGCGAGACCCAGTACTTC.

The chain uses TRBV2 and TRBJ1-4; D unresolved. CDR1 and CDR2 (germline): SNHLY, FYNNEI. Trimming took off 7 bases at V and 0 bases at J, with 12 bases between the two ends. This CDR3 is built from 15 residues. The CDR3 DNA is TGTGCCAGCACCAGAGAGGCCACAACTAATGAAAAACTGTTTTTT. Translation: CASTREATTNEKLFF.

CDR3 coding DNA: TGTGCCAGCAGCTTATCCGGAGGGAGGCCATACAATGAGCAGTTCTTC. This translates into CASSLSGGRPYNEQFF. The genes are TRBV7-2 and TRBJ2-1, with D possibly being TRBD2 (6 bases). Germline CDR1 is SGHTA and CDR2 is FQGNSA. There are 16 residues in the CDR3. Trimming pared 2 bases from V and 4 bases from J, leaving 15 bases between. The whole variable domain, filled in from reference TRBV7-2 and TRBJ2-1, reads GAGVSQSPSNKVTEKGKDVELRCDPISGHTALYWYRQSLGQGLEFLIYFQGNSAPDKSGLPSDRFSAERTGGSVSTLTIQRTQQEDSAVYLCASSLSGGRPYNEQFFGPGTRLTVL.

The chain is built from TRBV5-1 and TRBJ2-7; 7 bases map to TRBD2. Germline V gives CDR1 SGHRS, CDR2 YFSETQ. After removal of 2 bases from V and 2 bases from J, the junction contained 4 bases not matched to a gene. CDR3 size: 14 residues. CDR3 sequence: CASSFPSGAYEQYF. The CDR3 DNA follows: TGCGCCAGCAGCTTCCCTAGCGGAGCCTACGAGCAGTACTTC.

The chain joins TRBV15 to TRBJ1-2; 11 bases fit TRBD1. This CDR3 has 15 amino acids. V was pared by 7 bases and J by 4 bases, with 8 bases of the junction left unmatched. CDR1 and CDR2 (germline): LNHNV, YYDKDF (reference sequence). CDR3 in amino acids: CATTPKGTGGYGYTF. The CDR3 nucleotides read TGTGCCACCACCCCCAAGGGGACAGGGGGCTATGGCTACACCTTC.

The V and J genes are TRBV6-2 or TRBV6-3 and TRBJ2-1; 10 nucleotides agree with TRBD2. This CDR3 has 18 residues. Germline values: CDR1 MNHEY, CDR2 SVGEGT. V was clipped by 0 bases and J by 0 bases; unmatched bases: 5. CDR3 DNA sequence: TGTGCCAGCAGTTACTCTGCTAGCGGGAGATCCTCCTACAATGAGCAGTTCTTC. This codes for CASSYSASGRSSYNEQFF.

This clone was seen just once. The chain recombines TRBV5-5 with TRBJ1-4, with 7 positions matching TRBD1. The CDR3 contains 13 residues. V lost 3 bases, J lost 15 bases, and 11 bases stayed unmatched. Germline assignment: CDR1 SGHKS and CDR2 YYEKEE (reference sequence). The CDR3 loop is CASSYAVTGEVFF. The DNA of the CDR3 is TGTGCCAGCAGCTACGCGGTTACAGGGGAGGTGTTTTTT.

The CDR3 is CASSFRDTEAFF. CDR3 DNA sequence: TGTGCCAGCAGCTTTCGGGACACTGAAGCTTTCTTT. The V and J genes are TRBV11-3 and TRBJ1-1, with D unresolved. The V gene lost 3 bases and the J gene lost 3 bases, with 5 bases spanning the gap. The CDR3 spans 12 residues. Germline V CDR1 and CDR2: SGHNT, YENEEA.

The CDR3 region is CASSPGQVTGELFF. The CDR3 DNA follows: TGTGCCAGCAGCCCGGGACAGGTGACCGGGGAGCTGTTTTTT. This chain joins TRBV11-3 and TRBJ2-2; 8 bases are shared with TRBD1. V lost 5 bases to trimming and J lost 5 bases; unmatched junction nucleotides: 4. Germline V gene lookup returns CDR1 SGHNT and CDR2 YENEEA. The CDR3 is made up of 14 amino acids. The full variable domain, its missing parts supplied by reference TRBV11-3 and TRBJ2-2, is EAGVVQSPRYKIIEKKQPVAFWCNPISGHNTLYWYLQNLGQGPELLIRYENEEAVDDSQLPKDRFSAERLKGVDSTLKIQPAELGDSAVYLCASSPGQVTGELFFGEGSRLTVL.

The chain couples TRBV7-3 to TRBJ2-1; TRBD1 is a possible D gene (6 bases). CDR1 is SGHTA and CDR2 is FQGTGA in the germline V gene. Between the trimmed V and J ends, which lost 3 bases and 9 bases, there was a span of 9 bases. The CDR3 covers 12 residues. The CDR3 sequence is CASSFQGGEQFF. The DNA for the CDR3 is TGTGCCAGCAGCTTTCAAGGGGGTGAGCAGTTCTTC.

V gene TRBV11-2 combines with J gene TRBJ2-1; 8 bases fit TRBD1. J gave up 0 bases and V 3 bases, and 10 bases lay outside the gene matches. Germline CDR1 reads SGHAT; CDR2 reads FQNNGV. CDR3 length equals 18 residues. CDR3 DNA: TGTGCCAGCAGCTTGGACAGGGCGGGAACCCCCTCCTACAATGAGCAGTTCTTC. Translating it yields CASSLDRAGTPSYNEQFF.

This chain joins TRBV11-2 and TRBJ2-1; TRBD2 aligns across 8 bases. The germline V gene has CDR1 SGHAT and CDR2 FQNNGV. This CDR3 has 15 residues. The ends lost 5 bases at V and 9 bases at J; junction bases unmatched: 12. Here the CDR3 DNA reads TGTGCCAGCAGCATAAGCGGGAGATCGCTGGGTGAGCAGTTCTTC. Amino acid sequence: CASSISGRSLGEQFF.

This clone has a handful of counts. V is TRBV27 and J is TRBJ2-1, with D hard to call. This CDR3 spans 14 amino acids. Trimming took 5 bases from V and 5 from J, leaving 13 bases between them. Germline V CDR1 and CDR2: MNHEY, SMNVEV (reference sequence). The CDR3 sequence is CASSSYSSNNEQFF. CDR3 coding DNA: TGTGCCAGCAGTAGCTACTCCTCTAACAATGAGCAGTTCTTC.

Only a few counts were recorded for this clone. The chain has TRBV11-2 and TRBJ2-3, with 8 bases matching TRBD2. V lost 2 bases and J lost 1; bases outside the gene matches: 5. From germline, CDR1 is SGHAT and CDR2 FQNNGV. The CDR3 sequence is 16 residues long. CDR3 loop: CASSLRKGLGTDTQYF. Written as DNA, the CDR3 is TGTGCCAGCAGCTTAAGGAAGGGACTAGGCACAGATACGCAGTATTTT. Full variable domain (remainder filled in from reference TRBV11-2 and TRBJ2-3): EAGVAQSPRYKIIEKRQSVAFWCNPISGHATLYWYQQILGQGPKLLIQFQNNGVVDDSQLPKDRFSAERLKGVDSTLKIQPAKLEDSAVYLCASSLRKGLGTDTQYFGPGTRLTVL.

This rearrangement joins TRBV28 to TRBJ2-5; TRBD2 is a possible D gene (6 bases). The CDR3 runs to 13 residues. V lost 7 bases and J 5 bases, leaving 14 bases between the germline ends. CDR1 MDHEN and CDR2 SYDVKM come from the germline V gene. CDR3 coding DNA: TGTGCCAGCATTTCATTCGGGAGCGAGACCCAGTACTTC. It encodes CASISFGSETQYF.